The sequence of this T cell receptor beta chain was determined in a study of blood T cell repertoires in COVID-19. Study-level background: COVID-19 samples, acute and convalescent, were from the United States, Italy and Spain.

This CDR3 has 13 residues. The germline gives CDR1 LGHDT, CDR2 YNNKEL (reference sequence). The trim removed 9 bases at V and 10 bases at J, leaving 10 bases unmatched. This clone was found a few times. Profiled with immunoSEQ multiplex PCR; TCRdb holds only in-frame clones, not every one. The sample has approximately 160,000 clones, 80% to 95% seen once. The specimen sequenced was peripheral blood. The chain recombines TRBV3-1 (or the pseudogene TRBV3-2) with TRBJ2-4; 9 bases align to TRBD1. This sequence was found in a woman aged 60-70 years with COVID-19, enrolled during active disease. The CDR3 DNA follows: TGTGCCAGGGAACAGGGGGCGTTATTGATTCAGTACTTC. Its translation is CAREQGALLIQYF.